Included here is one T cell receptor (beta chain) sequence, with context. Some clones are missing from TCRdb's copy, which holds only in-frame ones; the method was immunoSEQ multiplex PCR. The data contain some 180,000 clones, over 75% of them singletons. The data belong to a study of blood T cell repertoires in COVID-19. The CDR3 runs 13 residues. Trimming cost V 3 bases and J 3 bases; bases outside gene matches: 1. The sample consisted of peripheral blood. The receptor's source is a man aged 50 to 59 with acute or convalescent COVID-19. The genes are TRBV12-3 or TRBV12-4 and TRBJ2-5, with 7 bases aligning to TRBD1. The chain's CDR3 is CASSFTGEETQYF. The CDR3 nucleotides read TGTGCCAGCAGTTTTACAGGGGAAGAGACCCAGTACTTC.